This passage covers 22 T cell receptor beta chains from one sample sequenced in a study of cytomegalovirus exposure and HLA in healthy donors. The PCR used 60 Vbeta and 13 Jbeta primers. The table came from immunoSEQ multiplex PCR; TCRdb's copy has only in-frame clones and leaves some out. This table holds 100,000 to 150,000 clones, around 74% found once. Sequenced input: PBMCs. These receptor sequences come from a man between 60 and 75 years old in good health and CMV-seropositive.

The chain carries TRBV2 and TRBJ2-5, with a possible D match to TRBD1 (8 bases). Per the germline V gene, CDR1 is SNHLY and CDR2 is FYNNEI. V was trimmed by 6 bases and J by 5 bases, leaving 16 bases between them. The CDR3 loop spans 14 amino acids. In DNA, the CDR3 is TGTGCCAGCAGCGTTGACAGGGGAGGGGAGACCCAGTACTTC. It codes for CASSVDRGGETQYF.

The rearrangement uses TRBV6-1 and TRBJ1-3; possibly TRBD1 for D (6 bases). The V end lost 7 bases, the J end lost 4 bases, and 8 bases lay between the germline ends. The germline gives CDR1 MNHNS, CDR2 SASEGT. The CDR3 has 12 amino acids. CDR3 in amino acids: CASNRDGNTIYF. The CDR3 DNA follows: TGTGCCAGCAACAGGGACGGAAACACCATATATTTT.

This chain connects TRBV18 to TRBJ1-2, with D possibly TRBD1 on 5 matching bases. Trimming removed 2 bases at V and 2 bases at J, with 12 bases between. Germline-derived CDR1 and CDR2 are KGHSH and LQKENI. The CDR3 runs to 15 residues. CDR3 nucleotides: TGTGCCAGCTCACCAGTCCCAGGGCTCAACTATGGCTACACCTTC. It encodes CASSPVPGLNYGYTF. The full variable domain, its missing parts supplied by reference TRBV18 and TRBJ1-2, is NAGVMQNPRHLVRRRGQEARLRCSPMKGHSHVYWYRQLPEEGLKFMVYLQKENIIDESGMPKERFSAEFPKEGPSILRIQQVVRGDSAAYFCASSPVPGLNYGYTFGSGTRLTVV.

The V and J genes are TRBV7-3 and TRBJ2-3; D is ambiguous. V dropped 2 bases and J dropped 6 bases, with 12 bases sitting between them. Germline lookup yields CDR1 SGHTA and CDR2 FQGTGA. This CDR3 is 14 amino acids long. CDR3 nucleotide sequence: TGTGCCAGCAGCTTAGAGATCGGGTACGATACGCAGTATTTT. Its translation: CASSLEIGYDTQYF.

V and J are TRBV6-1 and TRBJ1-1; 7 nucleotides align to TRBD1. The CDR3 has 14 residues. Trimming removed 8 bases from V and 9 bases from J; junction bases left unmatched: 15. The V gene's germline CDR1 is MNHNS and CDR2 SASEGT. CDR3: CASGDRDPLPQAFF. The CDR3 DNA is TGTGCCAGCGGAGACAGGGATCCCCTGCCTCAAGCTTTCTTT.

The chain recombines TRBV28 with TRBJ1-1; tentatively, D is TRBD1 (6 bases). Germline V gene lookup returns CDR1 MDHEN and CDR2 SYDVKM. This CDR3 spans 12 amino acids. V shed 6 bases and J shed 6 bases, with 11 bases lying between them. The CDR3 loop is CASRGQYSEAFF. CDR3 nucleotides: TGTGCCAGCAGAGGACAGTACTCTGAAGCTTTCTTT.

Concerning this clone: This same CDR3 is encoded by further DNA sequences in the sample. This chain uses TRBV4-1 with TRBJ2-1; the D is unclear. This CDR3 region has 16 residues. V dropped 1 base and J dropped 6 bases, with 16 bases sitting between them. In germline, CDR1 is MGHRA, CDR2 YSYEKL. CDR3 DNA: TGCGCCAGCAGCCAAGGCCCCCGGGTAGCTTTCAATGAGCAGTTCTTC. Protein sequence: CASSQGPRVAFNEQFF.

This chain connects TRBV5-1 to TRBJ1-5; TRBD1 is a possible D gene (5 bases). Trimming removed 2 bases from V and 5 bases from J, with 11 bases in between. The CDR3 is 14 residues long. Per germline, CDR1 SGHRS and CDR2 YFSETQ. The CDR3 protein is CASSFLGEDQPQHF. Here the CDR3 DNA reads TGCGCCAGCAGCTTTCTGGGGGAGGATCAGCCCCAGCATTTT. The whole variable domain, filled in from reference TRBV5-1 and TRBJ1-5, reads KAGVTQTPRYLIKTRGQQVTLSCSPISGHRSVSWYQQTPGQGLQFLFEYFSETQRNKGNFPGRFSGRQFSNSRSEMNVSTLELGDSALYLCASSFLGEDQPQHFGDGTRLSIL.

This clone was detected only once. This chain uses TRBV5-4 with TRBJ1-2; no firm D call. Trimming stripped 4 bases from V and 3 bases from J, with 19 bases between. CDR1 is SGHNT, CDR2 YYREEE, per germline (reference sequence). This CDR3 spans 16 amino acids. CDR3 bases: TGTGCCAGCAGCCTGGAATCCCTGCGGGCTGACTATGGCTACACCTTC. Protein product: CASSLESLRADYGYTF.

The J gene is TRBJ2-7, the V gene TRBV5-1; 7 bases map to TRBD1. V lost 5 bases and J lost 6; bases outside the gene matches: 14. The CDR3 length is 15 residues. CDR1 is SGHRS and CDR2 is YFSETQ in the germline V gene. The CDR3 region is CASRPSGTATGEQYF. CDR3 DNA sequence: TGCGCCAGCAGGCCTTCGGGGACAGCGACGGGCGAGCAGTACTTC.

The chain has TRBV18 and TRBJ1-2; tentatively, D is TRBD1 (6 bases). Trimming left V 3 bases short and J 2 bases short, with 13 bases between. CDR3 size: 15 residues. CDR1 and CDR2 from the germline V gene are KGHSH and LQKENI. CDR3 DNA: TGTGCCAGCTCACCCAAACAGGGCCCAAACTATGGCTACACCTTC. Protein product: CASSPKQGPNYGYTF.

This clone was seen just once. The chain combines TRBV19 with TRBJ1-5, with D perhaps TRBD1 (6 bases). CDR1 is LNHDA and CDR2 is SQIVND in the germline V gene (reference sequence). The CDR3 length is 15 residues. The V end lost 4 bases, the J end lost 0 bases, and 10 bases lay between the germline ends. CDR3 nucleotides: TGTGCCAGTAGTAGGGAGGGACATAGCAATCAGCCCCAGCATTTT. Its translation: CASSREGHSNQPQHF.

J is TRBJ1-4 and V is TRBV25-1; 10 nucleotides line up with TRBD1. This CDR3 is built from 16 residues. The germline V gene encodes CDR1 MGHDK and CDR2 SYGVNS. The V and J ends lost 4 bases and 4 bases, in that order; junction bases with no gene match: 6. The CDR3: CASSGQRTGGNEKLFF. The CDR3 nucleotides read TGTGCCAGCAGTGGCCAAAGGACAGGGGGTAATGAAAAACTGTTTTTT.

The chain has TRBV10-3 and TRBJ2-1, with 9 bases aligning to TRBD1. V was clipped by 4 bases and J by 4 bases; unmatched bases: 2. The CDR3 has 14 residues. CDR1 and CDR2 (germline): ENHRY, SYGVKD. The CDR3 reads CAISAGTGYNEQFF. In DNA, the CDR3 is TGTGCCATCAGTGCCGGGACAGGGTACAATGAGCAGTTCTTC.

The chain recombines TRBV19 with TRBJ1-3; D is undetermined. Germline loops: CDR1 LNHDA, CDR2 SQIVND (reference sequence). The germline V and J ends were trimmed by 4 bases and 1 base, with 5 bases remaining between them. The CDR3 covers 13 residues. For the CDR3, the DNA is TGTGCCAGTAGTACACTATCTGGAAACACCATATATTTT. Translation: CASSTLSGNTIYF.

The count of this clone is one. CDR3 protein: CASSRAREGEQFF. The CDR3 region has the DNA TGTGCCAGTAGTCGAGCCAGGGAAGGTGAGCAGTTCTTC. The chain uses TRBV19 and TRBJ2-1; weak D call: TRBD1 (5 bases). CDR1 is LNHDA and CDR2 is SQIVND in the germline V gene (reference sequence). The V end lost 5 bases, the J end lost 9 bases, and 14 bases lay between the germline ends. The CDR3 consists of 13 residues.

This chain joins TRBV28 and TRBJ2-5; 8 nucleotides align to TRBD1. V was pared by 8 bases and J by 4 bases, with 6 bases of the junction left unmatched. This CDR3 region has 13 residues. In germline, CDR1 is MDHEN, CDR2 SYDVKM. The CDR3, as DNA: TGTGCCAGCCTAACAGGGGGTTTAGAGACCCAGTACTTC. Translating gives CASLTGGLETQYF.

The chain combines TRBV2 with TRBJ1-2, with TRBD1 matching 7 bases. Germline V gives CDR1 SNHLY, CDR2 FYNNEI. Trimming at V came to 8 bases and at J to 8 bases, leaving 11 bases not matched to a gene. CDR3 length: 13 residues. The CDR3 protein is CASPRGTAWGYTF. The CDR3, as DNA: TGTGCCAGCCCCCGAGGGACAGCCTGGGGCTACACCTTC.

This clone was observed a few times. This chain links TRBV7-9 with TRBJ1-2, with D unresolved. The ends were cut back, 1 base at V and 6 bases at J, with 9 bases in the middle. There are 13 residues in the CDR3. Germline loops: CDR1 SEHNR, CDR2 FQNEAQ (reference sequence). The CDR3 region has the DNA TGTGCCAGCAGCTTAGACAGATACCATGGCTACACCTTC. This encodes CASSLDRYHGYTF. Filled out from reference TRBV7-9 and TRBJ1-2, the complete variable domain reads DTGVSQNPRHKITKRGQNVTFRCDPISEHNRLYWYRQTLGQGPEFLTYFQNEAQLEKSRLLSDRFSAERPKGSFSTLEIQRTEQGDSAMYLCASSLDRYHGYTFGSGTRLTVV.

J is TRBJ1-1 and V is TRBV5-1, with D possibly matching TRBD1 (5 bases). Trimming removed 6 bases at V and 5 bases at J, with 8 bases between. Germline CDR1 reads SGHRS; CDR2 reads YFSETQ. This CDR3 has 11 amino acids. Here the CDR3 DNA reads TGCGCCAGCACGGGGGGGACTGAAGCTTTCTTT. Protein: CASTGGTEAFF.

The V call is TRBV5-5, the J call TRBJ1-1, with D possibly TRBD1 on 5 matching bases. This CDR3 has 17 residues. V gave up 3 bases and J gave up 0 bases, with 18 bases separating them. The germline V gene encodes CDR1 SGHKS and CDR2 YYEKEE (reference sequence). CDR3 sequence reads: CASSYWTGGRLNTEAFF. For the CDR3, the DNA is TGTGCCAGCAGCTACTGGACCGGGGGTCGCCTGAACACTGAAGCTTTCTTT.

V usage is TRBV7-8 and J usage is TRBJ2-3, with TRBD2 as a possible D gene (5 bases). Trimming stripped 2 bases from V and 1 base from J, with 10 bases between. Per the germline V gene, CDR1 is SGHVS and CDR2 is FQNEAQ. The CDR3 contains 15 residues. The DNA of the CDR3 is TGTGCCAGCAGCTTATCGGTCGGGGGCACAGATACGCAGTATTTT. Translation: CASSLSVGGTDTQYF.